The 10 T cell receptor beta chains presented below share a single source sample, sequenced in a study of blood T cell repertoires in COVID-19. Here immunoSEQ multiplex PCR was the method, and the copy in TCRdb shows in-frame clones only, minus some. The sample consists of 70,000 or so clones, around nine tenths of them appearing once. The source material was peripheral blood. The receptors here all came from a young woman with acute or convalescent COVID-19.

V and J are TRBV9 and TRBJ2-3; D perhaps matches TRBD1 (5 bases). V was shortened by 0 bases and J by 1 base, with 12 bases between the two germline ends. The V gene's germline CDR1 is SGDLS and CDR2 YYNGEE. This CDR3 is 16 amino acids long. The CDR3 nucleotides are TGTGCCAGCAGCGTAGGTGCAGGGTCCGGCACAGATACGCAGTATTTT. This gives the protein CASSVGAGSGTDTQYF. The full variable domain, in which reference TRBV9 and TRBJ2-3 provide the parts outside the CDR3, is DSGVTQTPKHLITATGQRVTLRCSPRSGDLSVYWYQQSLDQGLQFLIQYYNGEERAKGNILERFSAQQFPDLHSELNLSSLELGDSALYFCASSVGAGSGTDTQYFGPGTRLTVL.

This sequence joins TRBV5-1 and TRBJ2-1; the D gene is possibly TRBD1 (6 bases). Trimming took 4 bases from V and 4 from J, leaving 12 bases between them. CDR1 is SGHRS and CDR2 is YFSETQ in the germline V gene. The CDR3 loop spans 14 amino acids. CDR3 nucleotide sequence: TGCGCCAGCAGCCTAGGGGACAATTACAATGAGCAGTTCTTC. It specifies CASSLGDNYNEQFF.

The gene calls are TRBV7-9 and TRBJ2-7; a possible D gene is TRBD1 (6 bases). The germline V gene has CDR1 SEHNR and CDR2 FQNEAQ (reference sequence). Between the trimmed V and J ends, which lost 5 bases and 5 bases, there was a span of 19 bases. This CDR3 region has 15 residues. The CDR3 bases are TGTGCCAGCAGCAACCCCGGGACACCCTTCGACGAGCAGTACTTC. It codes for CASSNPGTPFDEQYF.

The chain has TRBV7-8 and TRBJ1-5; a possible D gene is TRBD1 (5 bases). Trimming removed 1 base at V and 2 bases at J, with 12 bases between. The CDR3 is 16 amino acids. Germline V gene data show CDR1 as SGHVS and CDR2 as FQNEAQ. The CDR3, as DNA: TGTGCCAGCAGCTTAGAAAGGGGATATGGCAATCAGCCCCAGCATTTT. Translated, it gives CASSLERGYGNQPQHF.

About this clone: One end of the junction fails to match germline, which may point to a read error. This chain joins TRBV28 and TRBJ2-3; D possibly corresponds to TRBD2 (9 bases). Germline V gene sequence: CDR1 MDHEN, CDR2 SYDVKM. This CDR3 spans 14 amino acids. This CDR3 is CPRGRAGGADTQYF. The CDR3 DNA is TGTCCCAGGGGGCGGGCGGGGGGGGCAGATACGCAGTATTTT.

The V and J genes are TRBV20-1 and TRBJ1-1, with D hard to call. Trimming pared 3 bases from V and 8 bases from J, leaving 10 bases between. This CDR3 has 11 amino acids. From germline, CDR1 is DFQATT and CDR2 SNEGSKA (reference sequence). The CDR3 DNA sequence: TGCAGTGCTAGGACACAGATAGAAGCTTTCTTT. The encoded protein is CSARTQIEAFF.

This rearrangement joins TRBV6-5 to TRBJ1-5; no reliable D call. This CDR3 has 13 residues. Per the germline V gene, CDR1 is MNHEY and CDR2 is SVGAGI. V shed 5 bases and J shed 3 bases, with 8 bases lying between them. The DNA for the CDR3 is TGTGCCAGCAGTCAAATTTTCAATCAGCCCCAGCATTTT. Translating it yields CASSQIFNQPQHF.

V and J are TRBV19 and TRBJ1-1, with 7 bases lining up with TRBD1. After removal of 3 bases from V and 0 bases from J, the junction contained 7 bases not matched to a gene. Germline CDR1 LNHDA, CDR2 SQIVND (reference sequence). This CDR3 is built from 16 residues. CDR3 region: CASSIGRGIMNTEAFF. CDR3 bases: TGTGCCAGTAGTATTGGCAGGGGGATCATGAACACTGAAGCTTTCTTT.

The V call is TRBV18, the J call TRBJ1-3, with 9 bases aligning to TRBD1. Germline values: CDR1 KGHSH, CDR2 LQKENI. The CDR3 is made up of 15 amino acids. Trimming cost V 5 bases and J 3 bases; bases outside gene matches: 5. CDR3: CASSTNRGLGNTIYF. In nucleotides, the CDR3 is TGTGCCAGCTCAACCAACAGGGGGCTTGGAAACACCATATATTTT.

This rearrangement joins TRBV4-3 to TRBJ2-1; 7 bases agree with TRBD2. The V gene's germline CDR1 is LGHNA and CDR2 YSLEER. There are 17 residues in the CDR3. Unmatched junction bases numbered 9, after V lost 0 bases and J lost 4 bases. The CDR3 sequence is CASSQESWLAVYNEQFF. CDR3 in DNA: TGCGCCAGCAGCCAAGAAAGTTGGCTAGCGGTGTACAATGAGCAGTTCTTC.